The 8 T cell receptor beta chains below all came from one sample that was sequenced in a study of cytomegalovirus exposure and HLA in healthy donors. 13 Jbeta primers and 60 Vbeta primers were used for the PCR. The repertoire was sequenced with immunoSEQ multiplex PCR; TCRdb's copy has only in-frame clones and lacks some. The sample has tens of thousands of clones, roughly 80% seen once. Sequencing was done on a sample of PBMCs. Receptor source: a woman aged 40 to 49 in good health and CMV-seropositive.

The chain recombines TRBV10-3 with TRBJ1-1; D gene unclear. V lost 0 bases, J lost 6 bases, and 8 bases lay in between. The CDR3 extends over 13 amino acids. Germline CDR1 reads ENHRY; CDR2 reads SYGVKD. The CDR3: CAISESSAAEAFF. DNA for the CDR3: TGTGCCATCAGTGAGTCAAGCGCAGCTGAAGCTTTCTTT.

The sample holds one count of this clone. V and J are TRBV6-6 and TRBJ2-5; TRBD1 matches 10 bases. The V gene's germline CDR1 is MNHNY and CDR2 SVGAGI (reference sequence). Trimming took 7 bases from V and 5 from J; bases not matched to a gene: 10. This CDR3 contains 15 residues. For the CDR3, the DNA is TGTGCCAGCATCAGGACAGGGGGGTTTTTGGAGACCCAGTACTTC. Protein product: CASIRTGGFLETQYF.

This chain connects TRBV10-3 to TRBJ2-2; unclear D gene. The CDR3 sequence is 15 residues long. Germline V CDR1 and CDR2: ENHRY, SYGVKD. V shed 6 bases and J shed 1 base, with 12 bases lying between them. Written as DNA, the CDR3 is TGTGCCATCAGAACAGAACTCGGGAACACCGGGGAGCTGTTTTTT. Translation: CAIRTELGNTGELFF.

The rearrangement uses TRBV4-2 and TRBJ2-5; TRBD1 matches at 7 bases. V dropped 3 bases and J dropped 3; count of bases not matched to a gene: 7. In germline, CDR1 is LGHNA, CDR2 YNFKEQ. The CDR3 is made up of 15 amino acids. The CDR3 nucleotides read TGTGCCAGCAGCCACCGGGACAGCGATAAAGAGACCCAGTACTTC. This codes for CASSHRDSDKETQYF.

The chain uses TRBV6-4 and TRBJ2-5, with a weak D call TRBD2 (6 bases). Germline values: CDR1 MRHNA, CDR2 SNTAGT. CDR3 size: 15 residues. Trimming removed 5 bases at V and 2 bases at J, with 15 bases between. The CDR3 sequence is CASSPLLGGQETQYF. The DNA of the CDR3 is TGTGCCAGCAGTCCTCTCTTAGGAGGGCAAGAGACCCAGTACTTC.

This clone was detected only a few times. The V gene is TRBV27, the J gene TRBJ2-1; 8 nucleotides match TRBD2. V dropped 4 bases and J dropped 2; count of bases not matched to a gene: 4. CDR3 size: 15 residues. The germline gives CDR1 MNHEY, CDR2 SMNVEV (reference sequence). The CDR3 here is CASSYRGGTYNEQFF. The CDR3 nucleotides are TGTGCCAGCAGTTACCGGGGGGGGACCTACAATGAGCAGTTCTTC.

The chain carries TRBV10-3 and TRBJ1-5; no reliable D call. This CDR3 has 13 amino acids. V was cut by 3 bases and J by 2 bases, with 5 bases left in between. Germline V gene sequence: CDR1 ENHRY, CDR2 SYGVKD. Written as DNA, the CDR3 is TGTGCCATCAGTGACGGGGGCAATCAGCCCCAGCATTTT. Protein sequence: CAISDGGNQPQHF.

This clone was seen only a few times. The CDR3, as DNA: TGTGCTAGTGGTTTGGTACTGGGAGGGGATGGCTACACCTTC. Translated, it gives CASGLVLGGDGYTF. The chain has TRBV12-5 and TRBJ1-2; maybe TRBD1 (5 bases). Trimming stripped 0 bases from V and 6 bases from J, with 11 bases between. Germline assignment: CDR1 LGHNT and CDR2 FRNRAP. The CDR3 is made up of 14 amino acids.